These 6 T cell receptor beta chains originate from one sample sequenced in a study of T cell clonotyping in hematopoietic cell transplantation. Sequenced by immunoSEQ multiplex PCR; TCRdb stores in-frame clones only, minus some. The data show 4,200 or so clones, with about 73% seen just once and roughly 8.5% held by the top ten. The sample in question was PBMCs, obtained 100 days after allogeneic stem cell transplant. The receptors were sampled from a male patient aged 60 to 75 who had an allogeneic stem cell transplant, so the T cells may come from the graft donor. Some clones in this sample may be carry-over from other donors' samples.

The chain couples TRBV7-9 to TRBJ2-3; TRBD2 aligns across 9 bases. This CDR3 has 16 residues. V shed 1 base and J 3 bases; nucleotides not matched to a gene: 5. Per the germline V gene, CDR1 is SEHNR and CDR2 is FQNEAQ (reference sequence). CDR3 loop: CASSLGVSGRTDTQYF. The CDR3 DNA follows: TGTGCCAGCAGCTTAGGTGTTAGCGGGAGAACAGATACGCAGTATTTT. The full variable domain, its missing parts supplied by reference TRBV7-9 and TRBJ2-3, is DTGVSQNPRHKITKRGQNVTFRCDPISEHNRLYWYRQTLGQGPEFLTYFQNEAQLEKSRLLSDRFSAERPKGSFSTLEIQRTEQGDSAMYLCASSLGVSGRTDTQYFGPGTRLTVL.

This clone was observed a handful of times. This may be a read error: a much more frequent sequence differs by one nucleotide. The sample has other DNA sequences that encode this CDR3 too. The V gene is TRBV2, the J gene TRBJ1-2; TRBD1 is a possible D gene (5 bases). Between the trimmed V and J ends, which lost 6 bases and 9 bases, there was a span of 20 bases. From germline, CDR1 is SNHLY and CDR2 FYNNEI. The CDR3 runs to 14 residues. CDR3 sequence (DNA): TGTGCCAGCAGCGTAGGGGTAGACTACGATAGCTACACCTTC. Its translation: CASSVGVDYDSYTF.

The chain links TRBV30 to TRBJ2-7, with TRBD2 matching 9 bases. Germline values: CDR1 GTSNPN, CDR2 SVGIG (reference sequence). This CDR3 region has 14 residues. J was trimmed by 3 bases and V by 0 bases; bases with no gene match: 3. The CDR3 protein is CAWSVAGGHYEQYF. CDR3 nucleotides: TGTGCCTGGAGTGTAGCGGGGGGTCACTACGAGCAGTACTTC.

The V gene is TRBV28, the J gene TRBJ2-7, with 7 positions matching TRBD1. The CDR3 has 15 residues. Trimming at V came to 4 bases and at J to 2 bases, leaving 8 bases not matched to a gene. CDR1 is MDHEN and CDR2 is SYDVKM in the germline V gene. The CDR3 here is CASSSGTGTAYEQYF. DNA of the CDR3: TGTGCCAGCAGTTCGGGAACCGGGACAGCCTACGAGCAGTACTTC.

The rearrangement uses TRBV6-1 and TRBJ1-2; TRBD1 agrees at 7 bases. The V and J ends lost 1 base and 6 bases, in that order; junction bases with no gene match: 5. Germline V gene lookup returns CDR1 MNHNS and CDR2 SASEGT. The CDR3 length is 14 residues. In DNA, the CDR3 is TGTGCCAGCAGTGAAGTTGACAGGGAAAATGGCTACACCTTC. Translated, it gives CASSEVDRENGYTF.

CDR3 sequence: CASSLEGTNYNEQFF. The DNA of the CDR3 is TGTGCCAGCAGCTTAGAGGGCACCAACTACAATGAGCAGTTCTTC. V and J are TRBV11-2 and TRBJ2-1; the D is unclear. CDR1 and CDR2 (germline): SGHAT, FQNNGV. Trimming left V 0 bases short and J 3 bases short, with 9 bases between. The CDR3 consists of 15 residues.